The sequence of this T cell receptor (beta chain) was determined in a study of blood T cell repertoires in COVID-19. Recovery meant two consecutive negative NP/OP PCR tests, professional clearance, or resolved symptoms. The method was immunoSEQ multiplex PCR; TCRdb's version includes in-frame clones alone and lacks a portion of them. The sample contains roughly 150,000 clones, under 90% of which appear only once. This CDR3 is 12 amino acids long. V shed 8 bases and J shed 1 base, with 5 bases lying between them. Germline V gene lookup returns CDR1 LNHDA and CDR2 SQIVND (reference sequence). V is TRBV19 and J is TRBJ2-2; D not certain. Sequences were obtained from PBMCs or T cells enriched from blood (not recorded which). This receptor was identified in a woman aged 50 to 65 who had recovered from COVID-19. CDR3 DNA: TGTGCCAGTTCAGAGAACACCGGGGAGCTGTTTTTT. Protein: CASSENTGELFF.